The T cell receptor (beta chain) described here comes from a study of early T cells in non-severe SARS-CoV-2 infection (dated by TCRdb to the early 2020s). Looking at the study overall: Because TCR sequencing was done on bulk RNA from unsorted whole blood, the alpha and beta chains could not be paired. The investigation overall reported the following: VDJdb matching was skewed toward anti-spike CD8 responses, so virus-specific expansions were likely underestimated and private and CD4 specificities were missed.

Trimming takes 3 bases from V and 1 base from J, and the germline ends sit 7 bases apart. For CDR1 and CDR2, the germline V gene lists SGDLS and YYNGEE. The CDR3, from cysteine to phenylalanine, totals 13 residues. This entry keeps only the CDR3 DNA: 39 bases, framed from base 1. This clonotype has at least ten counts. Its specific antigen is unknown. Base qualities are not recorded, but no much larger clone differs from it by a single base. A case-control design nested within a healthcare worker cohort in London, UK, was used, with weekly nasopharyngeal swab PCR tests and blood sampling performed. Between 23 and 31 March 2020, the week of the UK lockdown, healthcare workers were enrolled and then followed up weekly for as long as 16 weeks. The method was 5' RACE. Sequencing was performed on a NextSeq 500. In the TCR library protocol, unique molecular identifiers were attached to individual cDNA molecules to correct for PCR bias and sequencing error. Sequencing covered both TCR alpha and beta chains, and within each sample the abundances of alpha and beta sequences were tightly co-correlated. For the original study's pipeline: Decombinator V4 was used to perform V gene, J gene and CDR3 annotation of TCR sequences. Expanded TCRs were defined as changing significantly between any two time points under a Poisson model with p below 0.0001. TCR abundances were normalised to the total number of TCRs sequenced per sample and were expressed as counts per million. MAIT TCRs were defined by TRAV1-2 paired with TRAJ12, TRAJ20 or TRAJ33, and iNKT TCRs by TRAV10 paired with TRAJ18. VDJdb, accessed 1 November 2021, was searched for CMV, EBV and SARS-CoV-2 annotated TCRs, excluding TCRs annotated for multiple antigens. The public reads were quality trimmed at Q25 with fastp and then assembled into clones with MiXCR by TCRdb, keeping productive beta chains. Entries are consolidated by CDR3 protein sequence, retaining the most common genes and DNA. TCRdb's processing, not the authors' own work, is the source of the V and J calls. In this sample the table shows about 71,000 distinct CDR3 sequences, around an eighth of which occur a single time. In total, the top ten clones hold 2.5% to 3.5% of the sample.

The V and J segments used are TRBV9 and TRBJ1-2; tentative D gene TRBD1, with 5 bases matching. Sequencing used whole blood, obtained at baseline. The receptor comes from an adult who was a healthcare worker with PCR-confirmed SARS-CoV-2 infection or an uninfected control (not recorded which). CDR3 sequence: CASSADSNYGYTF. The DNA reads TGTGCCAGCAGCGCTGACAGTAACTATGGCTACACCTTC.